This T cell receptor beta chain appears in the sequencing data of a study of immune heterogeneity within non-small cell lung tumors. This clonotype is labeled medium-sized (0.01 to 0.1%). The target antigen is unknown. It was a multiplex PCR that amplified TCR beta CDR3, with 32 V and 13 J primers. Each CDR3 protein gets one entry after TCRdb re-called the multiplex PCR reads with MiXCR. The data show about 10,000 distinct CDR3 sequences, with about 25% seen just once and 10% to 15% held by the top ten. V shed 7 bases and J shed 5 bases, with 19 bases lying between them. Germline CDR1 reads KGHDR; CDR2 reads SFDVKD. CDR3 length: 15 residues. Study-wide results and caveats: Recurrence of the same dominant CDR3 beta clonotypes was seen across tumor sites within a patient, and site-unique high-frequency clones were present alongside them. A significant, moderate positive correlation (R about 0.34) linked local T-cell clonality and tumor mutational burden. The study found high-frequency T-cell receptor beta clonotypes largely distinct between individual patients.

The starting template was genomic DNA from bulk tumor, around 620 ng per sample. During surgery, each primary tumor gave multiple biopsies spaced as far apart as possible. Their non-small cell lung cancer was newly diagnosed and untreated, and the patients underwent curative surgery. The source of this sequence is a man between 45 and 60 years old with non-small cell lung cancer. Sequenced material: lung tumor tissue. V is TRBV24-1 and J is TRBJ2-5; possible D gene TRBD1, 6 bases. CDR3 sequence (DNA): TGTGCCACCAGCGCCCCACAGGGTATGGGGGAGACCCAGTACTTC. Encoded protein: CATSAPQGMGETQYF.